These 32 T cell receptor beta chains were sequenced from one sample in a study of T cell repertoires in cytomegalovirus infection. Their recognized antigens are unknown. One entry per CDR3 protein, called by TCRdb with MiXCR from the reads. Among approximately 110,000 distinct CDR3 sequences, around 9.1% were seen once, and the ten largest hold around a third. Sequencing was carried out using PBMCs, sequenced either directly or after in vitro stimulation (not recorded which). These receptors were collected from a human donor in good health (CMV status not recorded). Some clones in this sample may be carry-over from other donors' samples.

This clonotype was counted ten times or more. The chain has TRBV11-1 and TRBJ1-1; D perhaps matches TRBD1 (6 bases). CDR3 length: 13 residues. Germline CDR1 reads SGHAT; CDR2 reads FQDESV (reference sequence). V lost 5 bases and J lost 10, with 17 bases in between. The CDR3 reads CASSLRDTTGAFF. The CDR3 DNA reads TGTGCCAGCAGCCTACGGGACACGACAGGAGCTTTCTTT.

This rearrangement joins TRBV20-1 to TRBJ1-2, with TRBD1 matching over 7 bases. Germline V lookup: CDR1 DFQATT, CDR2 SNEGSKA (reference sequence). The CDR3 runs 17 residues. V shed 0 bases, J shed 3 bases, and the junction held 13 bases outside the gene matches. As DNA, the CDR3 is TGCAGTGCTAGAGAGGGTCGGGGACAGCCCTTACACTATGGCTACACCTTC. Translated: CSAREGRGQPLHYGYTF.

This chain links TRBV10-3 with TRBJ1-3; D not certain. The CDR3 runs 15 residues. Trimming stripped 4 bases from V and 4 bases from J, with 14 bases between. The germline V gene encodes CDR1 ENHRY and CDR2 SYGVKD. The CDR3: CAISGQQGWGNTIYF. In DNA, the CDR3 is TGTGCCATCAGTGGACAACAAGGTTGGGGAAACACCATATATTTT.

This clonotype has ten or more counts. This chain joins TRBV9 and TRBJ2-3, with D tentatively TRBD2 (6 bases). The CDR3 spans 13 residues. CDR1 is SGDLS and CDR2 is YYNGEE in the germline V gene. V dropped 5 bases and J dropped 2 bases, with 9 bases sitting between them. The CDR3 sequence is CASSGGATDTQYF. CDR3 sequence (DNA): TGTGCCAGCAGTGGCGGGGCCACAGATACGCAGTATTTT.

This chain connects TRBV7-2 to TRBJ2-3; 8 bases map to TRBD2. Germline assignment: CDR1 SGHTA and CDR2 FQGNSA. The CDR3 spans 15 residues. J was trimmed by 1 base and V by 3 bases; bases with no gene match: 3. The CDR3 DNA sequence: TGTGCCAGCAGCTTGGGACTAGAGGGCACAGATACGCAGTATTTT. This sequence encodes CASSLGLEGTDTQYF.

V gene TRBV7-2 combines with J gene TRBJ1-2; TRBD1 might be the D (6 bases). CDR1 is SGHTA and CDR2 is FQGNSA in the germline V gene. Deletions cut 1 base from V and 3 bases from J, with 9 bases between. The CDR3 has 14 amino acids. CDR3 in amino acids: CASSLVPGDYGYTF. CDR3 nucleotides: TGTGCCAGCAGCTTAGTCCCAGGGGACTATGGCTACACCTTC.

This clonotype was observed at least ten times. This chain joins TRBV7-2 and TRBJ2-7; 9 bases are a match to TRBD2. Germline-derived CDR1 and CDR2 are SGHTA and FQGNSA. The V and J ends lost 3 bases and 6 bases, in that order; junction bases with no gene match: 15. The CDR3 contains 17 residues. CDR3 nucleotides: TGTGCCAGCAGCTTCTCTAGTGGGGCCGGGACTAGCAGCGAGCAGTACTTC. Encoded protein: CASSFSSGAGTSSEQYF.

This clonotype came up many times. The rearrangement links TRBV19 to TRBJ2-1; 9 bases are shared with TRBD1. The CDR3 is made up of 16 amino acids. Per germline, CDR1 LNHDA and CDR2 SQIVND (reference sequence). V was pared by 0 bases and J by 6 bases, with 6 bases of the junction left unmatched. CDR3 in DNA: TGTGCCAGTAGTATAGAGAACAGGGGGCGGATCAATGAGCAGTTCTTC. Translating it yields CASSIENRGRINEQFF.

Many counts were recorded for this clonotype. At one end the junction does not follow the germline gene, possibly because of a read error. The chain employs TRBV19 and TRBJ2-5; tentatively, D is TRBD2 (5 bases). The CDR3 is 13 amino acids. Looked up from germline, CDR1 is LNHDA and CDR2 is SQIVND (reference sequence). The CDR3 nucleotides read TGTGCCAGCAGTACTCGACGGGGAGAGACCCAGTACTTC. Residues: CASSTRRGETQYF.

This clonotype was seen at least ten times. The V call is TRBV7-2, the J call TRBJ1-2; D is unresolved. The CDR3 is 17 amino acids. Trimming took off 1 base at V and 5 bases at J, with 20 bases between the two ends. The germline V gene encodes CDR1 SGHTA and CDR2 FQGNSA. Here the CDR3 DNA reads TGTGCCAGCAGCTTAGGTAGCAGACCTCACGCGAGGTATGGCTACACCTTC. Translation: CASSLGSRPHARYGYTF.

This clonotype was detected ten times or more. The genes are TRBV7-2 and TRBJ2-7; the D gene is possibly TRBD2 (8 bases). CDR1 SGHTA and CDR2 FQGNSA come from the germline V gene. Trimming pared 5 bases from V and 6 bases from J, leaving 23 bases between. There are 16 residues in the CDR3. The CDR3 DNA is TGTGCCAGCAGCACCGGAGGGGGCGGGAGGTATTCCGAGCAGTACTTC. It translates to CASSTGGGGRYSEQYF. Drawing the rest from reference TRBV7-2 and TRBJ2-7, the complete variable domain is GAGVSQSPSNKVTEKGKDVELRCDPISGHTALYWYRQSLGQGLEFLIYFQGNSAPDKSGLPSDRFSAERTGGSVSTLTIQRTQQEDSAVYLCASSTGGGGRYSEQYFGPGTRLTVT.

This clonotype came up many times. The chain carries TRBV27 and TRBJ1-6; D gene uncertain. The germline CDR1 and CDR2 sequences are MNHEY and SMNVEV (reference sequence). The V and J ends lost 2 bases and 7 bases respectively, with 6 bases between them. The CDR3 loop spans 13 amino acids. The CDR3 nucleotides are TGTGCCAGCAGTTTACGCGCGAATTCACCCCTCCACTTT. Translating gives CASSLRANSPLHF.

This chain uses TRBV28 with TRBJ1-5; the match to TRBD1 covers 8 bases. The CDR3 consists of 16 residues. The V gene's germline CDR1 is MDHEN and CDR2 SYDVKM. V shed 5 bases, J shed 2 bases, and the junction held 8 bases outside the gene matches. CDR3 in DNA: TGTGCCAGCAGTCCAACAGGGGGATTGGGCAATCAGCCCCAGCATTTT. It is translated as CASSPTGGLGNQPQHF. Together with reference TRBV28 and TRBJ1-5, the CDR3 gives the full variable domain: DVKVTQSSRYLVKRTGEKVFLECVQDMDHENMFWYRQDPGLGLRLIYFSYDVKMKEKGDIPEGYSVSREKKERFSLILESASTNQTSMYLCASSPTGGLGNQPQHFGDGTRLSIL.

There are a few counts of this clonotype. This chain connects TRBV11-3 to TRBJ2-3, with a possible D match to TRBD2 (6 bases). This CDR3 has 15 residues. The germline gives CDR1 SGHNT, CDR2 YENEEA. V shed 7 bases and J shed 5 bases, with 19 bases lying between them. CDR3 in amino acids: CASNRGNRKEDTQYF. Written as DNA, the CDR3 is TGTGCCAGCAACCGGGGGAACAGGAAGGAAGATACGCAGTATTTT.

Comments on this clonotype: This may stem from a read error, because a much larger clone lies one nucleotide away. This chain links TRBV7-2 with TRBJ2-1; D call uncertain. The J call is uncertain, as TRBJ2-5 better fits the DNA end. From germline, CDR1 is SGHTA and CDR2 FQGNSA. The CDR3 is 12 residues long. The CDR3 DNA reads as TGTGCCAGCAGCTTTAACCCTAATAACCAGTACTTC. This gives the protein CASSFNPNNQYF.

The chain carries TRBV30 and TRBJ2-1; a possible D gene is TRBD2 (5 bases). Germline V gene data show CDR1 as GTSNPN and CDR2 as SVGIG (reference sequence). This CDR3 is 11 amino acids long. CDR3 nucleotides: TGTGGGGGAGACTCCTACAATGAGCAGTTCTTC. This translates into CGGDSYNEQFF.

There are a few counts of this clonotype. This rearrangement joins TRBV20-1 to TRBJ1-2; unclear D gene. The germline CDR1 and CDR2 sequences are DFQATT and SNEGSKA (reference sequence). Trimming removed 6 bases at V and 2 bases at J, with 22 bases between. The CDR3 extends over 16 amino acids. The CDR3 spells CSAPPWGQKENYGYTF. The DNA of the CDR3 is TGCAGTGCCCCCCCATGGGGTCAGAAAGAGAACTATGGCTACACCTTC.

This clonotype was counted at least ten times. The chain links TRBV6-5 to TRBJ1-1; D perhaps matches TRBD1 (6 bases). Germline V gene sequence: CDR1 MNHEY, CDR2 SVGAGI. This CDR3 comprises 15 residues. With 0 bases removed from V and 1 base from J, the gap between germline ends came to 9 bases. CDR3 loop: CASSYSGQPNTEAFF. CDR3 bases: TGTGCCAGCAGTTACTCAGGACAGCCGAACACTGAAGCTTTCTTT.

In its sample, this clonotype was seen many times. J is TRBJ2-5 and V is TRBV7-8; 7 nucleotides align to TRBD1. The CDR3 runs to 15 residues. Trimming removed 5 bases from V and 2 bases from J; junction bases left unmatched: 8. Germline values: CDR1 SGHVS, CDR2 FQNEAQ. The CDR3 reads CASSLRLQGQETQYF. For the CDR3, the DNA is TGTGCCAGCAGCCTAAGGCTACAGGGGCAAGAGACCCAGTACTTC.

In this sample, this clonotype turned up many times. The rearrangement joins TRBV7-2 to TRBJ2-4, with D possibly TRBD2 on 5 matching bases. Trimming removed 1 base from V and 7 bases from J, with 11 bases in between. CDR1 SGHTA and CDR2 FQGNSA come from the germline V gene. The CDR3 extends over 14 amino acids. The CDR3 sequence is CASSLVLDGNIQYF. The CDR3 coding sequence is TGTGCCAGCAGCTTAGTACTAGATGGGAACATTCAGTACTTC.

This clonotype was counted at least ten times. The rearrangement uses TRBV28 and TRBJ1-1; no definite D call. Trimming shortened V by 8 bases and J by 4 bases, and 8 bases separated the two germline ends. Per the germline V gene, CDR1 is MDHEN and CDR2 is SYDVKM. CDR3 length equals 11 residues. The CDR3 DNA is TGTGCCAGCTCGGCCGGCACTGAAGCTTTCTTT. Amino acid sequence: CASSAGTEAFF.

This clonotype was picked up many times. V gene TRBV7-2 combines with J gene TRBJ2-7; perhaps TRBD2 as D (5 bases). Germline-derived CDR1 and CDR2 are SGHTA and FQGNSA. The V gene lost 5 bases and the J gene lost 4 bases, with 15 bases spanning the gap. This CDR3 has 14 amino acids. Written as DNA, the CDR3 is TGTGCCAGCAGCGAACTAGTATGGGGTTACGAGCAGTACTTC. Amino acids: CASSELVWGYEQYF.

This clonotype was recorded many times. The J gene is TRBJ1-2, the V gene TRBV7-2, with 9 bases matching TRBD1. With 2 bases clipped from V and 8 bases from J, the junction kept 6 bases outside the gene matches. Germline V lookup: CDR1 SGHTA, CDR2 FQGNSA. The CDR3 covers 14 residues. The CDR3 spells CASSLQQGAQGYTF. For the CDR3, the DNA is TGTGCCAGCAGCTTACAACAGGGGGCGCAGGGCTACACCTTC.

Many counts were recorded for this clonotype. The chain joins TRBV6-6 to TRBJ2-7; D perhaps matches TRBD2 (5 bases). V dropped 5 bases and J dropped 7 bases, with 15 bases sitting between them. Germline CDR1 reads MNHNY; CDR2 reads SVGAGI (reference sequence). The CDR3 spans 13 residues. The CDR3 sequence: CASSTRAGTEQYV. DNA of the CDR3: TGTGCCAGCAGTACCCGCGCGGGTACGGAGCAGTACGTC.

Many counts were recorded for this clonotype. V is TRBV6-1 and J is TRBJ1-2; the match to TRBD1 covers 10 bases. Losses at the gene ends were 6 bases for V and 9 bases for J; bases not matched to a gene: 7. From germline, CDR1 is MNHNS and CDR2 SASEGT. The CDR3 extends over 13 amino acids. The CDR3: CASSEGQGLRYTF. CDR3 bases: TGTGCCAGCAGCGAGGGACAGGGGTTGCGCTACACCTTC.

This clonotype was recorded many times. The chain couples TRBV6-1 to TRBJ1-5; weak D call: TRBD1 (5 bases). V dropped 3 bases and J dropped 1 base, with 16 bases sitting between them. CDR3 length equals 17 residues. Germline CDR1 is MNHNS and CDR2 is SASEGT. In nucleotides, the CDR3 is TGTGCCAGCAGTGACTGGGGTGGGACGGGGAGCAATCAGCCCCAGCATTTT. Its translation: CASSDWGGTGSNQPQHF.

A few counts support this clonotype. The chain combines TRBV6-6 with TRBJ2-3, with D perhaps matching TRBD2 (6 bases). Germline V lookup: CDR1 MNHNY, CDR2 SVGAGI (reference sequence). The V gene lost 10 bases and the J gene lost 3 bases, with 14 bases spanning the gap. The CDR3 has 13 residues. This chain's CDR3 is CANTGDDTDTQYF. The CDR3 region has the DNA TGTGCCAACACGGGAGATGATACAGATACGCAGTATTTT.

This clonotype was picked up many times. This chain uses TRBV12-3 or TRBV12-4 with TRBJ2-1; D remains ambiguous. Deletions cut 5 bases from V and 7 bases from J, with 9 bases between. The CDR3 covers 12 residues. The CDR3 bases are TGTGCCAGCAGTCCCGGTCGTAATGAGCAGTTCTTC. This encodes CASSPGRNEQFF.

The table lists this clonotype with many counts. This rearrangement joins TRBV4-1 to TRBJ1-5; no reliable D call. V was pared by 0 bases and J by 7 bases, with 13 bases between. The CDR3 runs to 15 residues. Germline V gene sequence: CDR1 MGHRA, CDR2 YSYEKL. The CDR3 bases are TGCGCCAGCAGCCAAGAAGCGGTAGGAGGACAGCCCCAGCATTTT. Encoded protein: CASSQEAVGGQPQHF.

This clonotype was seen at least ten times. The chain is built from TRBV24-1 and TRBJ2-3, with unresolved D. This CDR3 region has 18 residues. The V end lost 1 base, the J end lost 0 bases, and 16 bases lay between the germline ends. Looked up from germline, CDR1 is KGHDR and CDR2 is SFDVKD. CDR3 protein: CATSDFPSRQESTDTQYF. The CDR3 DNA reads as TGTGCCACCAGTGATTTTCCATCGCGTCAGGAGAGCACAGATACGCAGTATTTT.

This clonotype was recorded at least ten times. This sequence joins TRBV28 and TRBJ2-3, with D perhaps TRBD1 or TRBD2 (5 bases each). Germline CDR1 and CDR2: MDHEN and SYDVKM. Trimming cost V 7 bases and J 0 bases, with 20 bases left between them. The CDR3 runs to 17 residues. The CDR3 sequence: CASTGAVRTSSTDTQYF. The CDR3 region has the DNA TGTGCCAGCACCGGGGCTGTTCGGACCTCTAGCACAGATACGCAGTATTTT.

This clonotype was found a few times. The V call is TRBV20-1, the J call TRBJ1-4, with D possibly matching TRBD1 (6 bases). The CDR3 totals 16 residues. The V gene's germline CDR1 is DFQATT and CDR2 SNEGSKA (reference sequence). V lost 2 bases and J lost 4, with 17 bases in between. As DNA, the CDR3 is TGCAGTGCTAGACCCTCCCGGGGGGCTTATAATGAAAAACTGTTTTTT. Protein: CSARPSRGAYNEKLFF.